Listed below are T cell receptor beta chains from one sample, sequenced in a study of T-cell memory formation after mild COVID-19. TCRdb re-called the 5' RACE reads through MiXCR, storing one row per CDR3 protein. The sample consists of approximately 260,000 distinct CDR3 sequences, about 17% of them appearing once. The sample consisted of PBMCs or a T cell subset sorted from them (not recorded which). The receptors were sampled from a man aged 18 to 30 who had mild COVID-19 (a few samples of this study predate the infection). Cell type and time point are not known. Both conserved end residues are part of each CDR3. A D gene is named only where the DNA matches it firmly. Clone size appears in some rows only: once, few, many, or a class for an expanded clone.

size: many; D: -; J: TRBJ2-1; V: TRBV7-3; DNA: TGTGCCAGCAGCTTAACTGTCGGCTCCTACAATGAGCAGTTCTTC; CDR3: CASSLTVGSYNEQFF
size: few; D: -; J: TRBJ1-1; V: TRBV10-3; DNA: TGTGCCATCAGTGAGGCACAGATGAACACTGAAGCTTTCTTT; CDR3: CAISEAQMNTEAFF
size: many; D: -; J: TRBJ2-7; V: TRBV6-2/TRBV6-3; DNA: TGTGCCAGCAGTCCAACCCCCGGGGGCCTCTACGAGCAGTACTTC; CDR3: CASSPTPGGLYEQYF
size: -; D: -; J: TRBJ2-1; V: TRBV5-4; DNA: TGTGCCAGCAGCCCCGGTAGCCGCGGGGACTATGAGCAGTTCTTC; CDR3: CASSPGSRGDYEQFF
size: -; D: TRBD2; J: TRBJ2-3; V: TRBV29-1; DNA: TGCAGCGTTCATGGGAGGGACTCTAGCACAGATACGCAGTATTTT; CDR3: CSVHGRDSSTDTQYF
size: few; D: -; J: TRBJ2-3; V: TRBV6-5; DNA: TGTGCCAGCAGTTACCCCACAGTAGATACGCAGTATTTT; CDR3: CASSYPTVDTQYF
size: few; D: -; J: TRBJ2-7; V: TRBV5-5; DNA: TGTGCCAGCAGCTTTGGTGGCCTGGGGTACGAGCAGTACTTC; CDR3: CASSFGGLGYEQYF
size: -; D: -; J: TRBJ1-4; V: TRBV6-2/TRBV6-3; DNA: TGTGCCAGCGCTACGCAGAGGCAGTGGGATGAAAAACTGTTTTTT; CDR3: CASATQRQWDEKLFF
size: few; D: TRBD2; J: TRBJ2-3; V: TRBV20-1; DNA: TGCAGTGCTAGCCTGGGACTAGCGGGGGTAGATACGCAGTATTTT; CDR3: CSASLGLAGVDTQYF
size: -; D: -; J: TRBJ2-2; V: TRBV5-4; DNA: TGTGCCAGCAGCACAGGGATGACGGCCGGGGAGCTGTTTTTT; CDR3: CASSTGMTAGELFF
size: few; D: TRBD2; J: TRBJ2-7; V: TRBV7-2; DNA: TGTGCCAGCAGCATTTCCGGGACTACCTCCTACGAGCAGTACTTC; CDR3: CASSISGTTSYEQYF
size: few; D: -; J: TRBJ2-3; V: TRBV4-3; DNA: TGCGCCAGCAGCCAAGATATAGGGGGGCGAACGCAGTATTTT; CDR3: CASSQDIGGRTQYF
size: -; D: -; J: TRBJ1-1; V: TRBV6-2/TRBV6-3; DNA: TGTGCCAGCAGTTCACGGAGGGGGAAGACTTTCTTT; CDR3: CASSSRRGKTFF
size: few; D: -; J: TRBJ1-6; V: TRBV10-3; DNA: TGTGCCATCACCCTACACCCCCCTAATTCACCCCTCCACTTT; CDR3: CAITLHPPNSPLHF
size: -; D: -; J: TRBJ1-1; V: TRBV30; DNA: TGTGCCTGGGCCCTTGGGGGTCAGGCTTTCTTT; CDR3: CAWALGGQAFF
size: few; D: -; J: TRBJ2-5; V: TRBV6-5; DNA: TGTGCCAGCAGCTGGGGGAGACAGCGACAAGAGACCCAGTACTTC; CDR3: CASSWGRQRQETQYF
size: few; D: -; J: TRBJ1-6; V: TRBV5-6; DNA: TGTGCCAGCCTCCTCCGGGGCGGCTATAATTCACCCCTCCACTTT; CDR3: CASLLRGGYNSPLHF
size: -; D: TRBD1; J: TRBJ1-1; V: TRBV20-1; DNA: TGCAGTGCTAGAAGGGGGCGATGGACTGAAGCTTTCTTT; CDR3: CSARRGRWTEAFF
size: few; D: -; J: TRBJ2-4; V: TRBV7-2; DNA: TGTGCCAGCAGATCTATGGGACTTTTTCAAAACATTCAGTACTTC; CDR3: CASRSMGLFQNIQYF
size: -; D: -; J: TRBJ1-2; V: TRBV7-2; DNA: TGTGCCAGCAGCTTAATGACTAGTCCAGGCGGCTACACCTTC; CDR3: CASSLMTSPGGYTF
size: -; D: -; J: TRBJ2-1; V: TRBV4-3; DNA: TGCGCCAGCAGCCAAGATGTATCGTACAATGAGCAGTTCTTC; CDR3: CASSQDVSYNEQFF
size: -; D: -; J: TRBJ1-1; V: TRBV4-1; DNA: TGCGCCAGCAGGGGGAGAGGGAAGGGGGACACTGAAGCTTTCTTT; CDR3: CASRGRGKGDTEAFF
size: -; D: -; J: TRBJ2-6; V: TRBV4-3; DNA: TGCGCCAGCAGCCAAGATCCACCGATAACGGACGGTCCCTCAGGAAGCTCTGGGGCCAACGTCCTGACTTTC; CDR3: CASSQDPPITDGPSGSSGANVLTF
size: -; D: TRBD1; J: TRBJ1-5; V: TRBV19; DNA: TGTGCCAGTAGTATCCGGCAGGGGGCAAGCAATCAGCCCCAGCATTTT; CDR3: CASSIRQGASNQPQHF
size: -; D: TRBD1; J: TRBJ1-2; V: TRBV7-8; DNA: TGTGCCAGCAGCTTTCAGACAGGGAGGGTGGACTATGGCTACACCTTC; CDR3: CASSFQTGRVDYGYTF
size: few; D: -; J: TRBJ2-4; V: TRBV13; DNA: TGTGCCAGCAGCTTAGGTTCACGACTGTCTCGAAACATTCAGTACTTC; CDR3: CASSLGSRLSRNIQYF
size: few; D: -; J: TRBJ2-7; V: TRBV5-1; DNA: TGCGCCAGCAGCTTGCAGGGCGGCGACGAGCAGTACTTC; CDR3: CASSLQGGDEQYF
size: -; D: TRBD1; J: TRBJ1-2; V: TRBV6-5; DNA: TGTGCCAGCAGTTCCGGGACAGGGCAAGGGAATGGCTACACCTTC; CDR3: CASSSGTGQGNGYTF
size: few; D: -; J: TRBJ1-5; V: TRBV5-6; DNA: TGTGCCAGCAGCCACCGGGACCGAGACTATAGCAATCAGCCCCAGCATTTT; CDR3: CASSHRDRDYSNQPQHF
size: -; D: TRBD1; J: TRBJ1-5; V: TRBV28; DNA: TGTGCCAGCAGCCCCTGGACAGGGGAAAGGCAGCCCCAGCATTTT; CDR3: CASSPWTGERQPQHF
size: -; D: -; J: TRBJ1-1; V: TRBV2; DNA: TGTGCCAGCAGTGTGACCTATCGAGTGGACACTGAAGCTTTCTTT; CDR3: CASSVTYRVDTEAFF